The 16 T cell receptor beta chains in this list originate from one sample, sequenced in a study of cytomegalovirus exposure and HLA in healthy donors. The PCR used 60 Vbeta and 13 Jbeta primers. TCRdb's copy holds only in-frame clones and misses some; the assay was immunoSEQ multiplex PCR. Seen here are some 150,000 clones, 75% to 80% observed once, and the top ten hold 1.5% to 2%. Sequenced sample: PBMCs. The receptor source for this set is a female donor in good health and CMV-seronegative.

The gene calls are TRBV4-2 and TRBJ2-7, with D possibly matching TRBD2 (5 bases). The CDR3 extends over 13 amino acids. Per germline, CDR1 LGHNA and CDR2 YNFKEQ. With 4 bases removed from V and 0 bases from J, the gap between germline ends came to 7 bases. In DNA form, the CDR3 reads TGTGCCAGCAGCCTGGAGGTCTCCTACGAGCAGTACTTC. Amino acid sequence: CASSLEVSYEQYF.

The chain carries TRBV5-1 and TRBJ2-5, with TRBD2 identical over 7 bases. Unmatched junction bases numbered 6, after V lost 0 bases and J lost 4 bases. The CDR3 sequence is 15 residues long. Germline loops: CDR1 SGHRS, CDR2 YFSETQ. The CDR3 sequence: CASSLDKRGPETQYF. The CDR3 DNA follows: TGCGCCAGCAGCTTGGACAAGCGGGGTCCAGAGACCCAGTACTTC.

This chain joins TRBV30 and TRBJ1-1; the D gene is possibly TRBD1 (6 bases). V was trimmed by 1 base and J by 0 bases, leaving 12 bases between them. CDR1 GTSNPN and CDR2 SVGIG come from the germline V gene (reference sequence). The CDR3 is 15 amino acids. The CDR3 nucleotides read TGTGCCTGGAGTGCCTGGGGGCAGCTGAACACTGAAGCTTTCTTT. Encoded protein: CAWSAWGQLNTEAFF. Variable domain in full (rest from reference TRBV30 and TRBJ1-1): SQTIHQWPATLVQPVGSPLSLECTVEGTSNPNLYWYRQAAGRGLQLLFYSVGIGQISSEVPQNLSASRPQDRQFILSSKKLLLSDSGFYLCAWSAWGQLNTEAFFGQGTRLTVV.

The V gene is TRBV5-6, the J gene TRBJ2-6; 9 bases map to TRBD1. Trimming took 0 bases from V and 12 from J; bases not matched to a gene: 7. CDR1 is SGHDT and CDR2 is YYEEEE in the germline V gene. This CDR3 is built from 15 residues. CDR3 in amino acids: CASSLGGTGSCVLTF. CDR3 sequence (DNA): TGTGCCAGCAGCTTGGGGGGGACAGGGAGCTGCGTCCTGACTTTC.

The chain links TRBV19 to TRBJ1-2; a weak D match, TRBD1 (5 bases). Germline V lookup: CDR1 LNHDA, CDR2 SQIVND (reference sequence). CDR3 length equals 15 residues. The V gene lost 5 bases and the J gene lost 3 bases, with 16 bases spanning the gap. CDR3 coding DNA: TGTGCCAGTAGTTCGGTGCGGGGCGCGGACTATGGCTACACCTTC. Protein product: CASSSVRGADYGYTF.

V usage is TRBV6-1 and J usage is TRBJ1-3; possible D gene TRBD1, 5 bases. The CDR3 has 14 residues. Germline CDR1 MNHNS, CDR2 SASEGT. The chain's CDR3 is CVINPPAGWDTIYF. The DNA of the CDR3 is TGTGTCATAAACCCCCCGGCAGGGTGGGACACCATATATTTT.

CDR3 in DNA: TGTGCCAGCACCTCGCGAACACGGGACTATGGCTACACCTTC. It specifies CASTSRTRDYGYTF. V and J are TRBV18 and TRBJ1-2; D is uncertain. The CDR3 runs to 14 residues. CDR1 and CDR2 from the germline V gene are KGHSH and LQKENI. V was pared by 8 bases and J by 3 bases, with 16 bases between. The variable domain in full, completed from reference TRBV18 and TRBJ1-2, reads NAGVMQNPRHLVRRRGQEARLRCSPMKGHSHVYWYRQLPEEGLKFMVYLQKENIIDESGMPKERFSAEFPKEGPSILRIQQVVRGDSAAYFCASTSRTRDYGYTFGSGTRLTVV.

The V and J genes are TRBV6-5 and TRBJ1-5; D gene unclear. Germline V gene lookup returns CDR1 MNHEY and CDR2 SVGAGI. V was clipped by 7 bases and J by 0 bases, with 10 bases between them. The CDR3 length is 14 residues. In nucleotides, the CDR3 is TGTGCCAGCAAAAGGGAGAATAGCAATCAGCCCCAGCATTTT. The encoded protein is CASKRENSNQPQHF.

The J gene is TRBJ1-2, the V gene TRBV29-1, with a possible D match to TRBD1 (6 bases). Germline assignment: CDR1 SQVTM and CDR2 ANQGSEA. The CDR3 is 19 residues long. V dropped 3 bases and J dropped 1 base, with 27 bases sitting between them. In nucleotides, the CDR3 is TGCAGCGTTGATCCCTACAGGGCCACACGTTTAAATATTAACTATGGCTACACCTTC. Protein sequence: CSVDPYRATRLNINYGYTF.

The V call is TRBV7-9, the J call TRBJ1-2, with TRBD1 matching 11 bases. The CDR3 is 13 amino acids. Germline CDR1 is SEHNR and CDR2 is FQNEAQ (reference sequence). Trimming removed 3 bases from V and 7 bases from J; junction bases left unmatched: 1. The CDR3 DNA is TGTGCCAGCAGCTTTGGGACAGGGGGTGGCTACACCTTC. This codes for CASSFGTGGGYTF.

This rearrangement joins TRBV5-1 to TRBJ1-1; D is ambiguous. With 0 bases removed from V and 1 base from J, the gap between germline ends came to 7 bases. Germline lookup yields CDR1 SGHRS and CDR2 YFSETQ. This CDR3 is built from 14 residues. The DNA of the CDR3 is TGCGCCAGCAGCTTGGCACATACGAACACTGAAGCTTTCTTT. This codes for CASSLAHTNTEAFF. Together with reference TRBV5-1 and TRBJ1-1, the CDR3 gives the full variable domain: KAGVTQTPRYLIKTRGQQVTLSCSPISGHRSVSWYQQTPGQGLQFLFEYFSETQRNKGNFPGRFSGRQFSNSRSEMNVSTLELGDSALYLCASSLAHTNTEAFFGQGTRLTVV.

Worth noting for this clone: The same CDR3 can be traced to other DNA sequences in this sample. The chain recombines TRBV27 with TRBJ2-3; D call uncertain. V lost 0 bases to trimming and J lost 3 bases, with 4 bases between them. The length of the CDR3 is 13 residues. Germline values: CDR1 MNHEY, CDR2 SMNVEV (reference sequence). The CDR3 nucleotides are TGTGCCAGCAGTTTATCGAGGACAGATACGCAGTATTTT. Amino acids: CASSLSRTDTQYF.

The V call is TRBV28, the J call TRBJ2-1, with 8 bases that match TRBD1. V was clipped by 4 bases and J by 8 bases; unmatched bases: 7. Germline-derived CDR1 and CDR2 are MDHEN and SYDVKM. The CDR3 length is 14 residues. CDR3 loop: CASSSVRGRHEQFF. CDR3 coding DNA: TGTGCCAGCAGTTCGGTCAGGGGGCGGCATGAGCAGTTCTTC.

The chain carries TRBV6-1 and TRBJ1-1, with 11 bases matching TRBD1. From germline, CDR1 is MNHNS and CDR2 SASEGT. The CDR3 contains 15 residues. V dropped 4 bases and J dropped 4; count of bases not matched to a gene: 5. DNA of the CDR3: TGTGCCAGCAGTGTAGGACAGGGGGCGAGCACTGAAGCTTTCTTT. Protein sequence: CASSVGQGASTEAFF.

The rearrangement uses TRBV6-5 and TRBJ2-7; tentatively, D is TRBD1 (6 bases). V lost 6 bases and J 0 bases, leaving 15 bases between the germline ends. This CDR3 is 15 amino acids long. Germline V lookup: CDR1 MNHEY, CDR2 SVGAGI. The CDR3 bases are TGTGCCAGCAGGGCAGGGGCCCTGAGCTCCTACGAGCAGTACTTC. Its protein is CASRAGALSSYEQYF.

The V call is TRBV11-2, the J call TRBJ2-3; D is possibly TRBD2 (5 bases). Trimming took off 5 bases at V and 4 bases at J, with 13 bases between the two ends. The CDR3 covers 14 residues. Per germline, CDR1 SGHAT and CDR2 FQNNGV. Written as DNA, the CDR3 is TGTGCCAGCAGCCCTCCGGGGAGAGCAGATACGCAGTATTTT. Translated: CASSPPGRADTQYF.